This T cell receptor beta chain was observed in a study of molecular identifiers for immune sequencing clone quantification. V dropped 7 bases and J dropped 4; count of bases not matched to a gene: 4. Germline CDR1 is SGHAT and CDR2 is FQNNGV. The CDR3 covers 13 residues. Comment on this clonotype: The antigen remains undetermined.

Study-level results: Over 97% of CMV-specific effector molecules, but under 1% of naive ones, were in clones above 20 copies. Spiked Jurkat TCR RNA equal to one cell could reportedly be picked out among over 850,000 naive cells.

In the sort, naive CD8 T cells were defined as CD8+CD4-CCR7+CD45RA+. TCRdb independently ran MiXCR on the PCR reads; one entry per CDR3 protein. Among about 640,000 distinct CDR3 sequences listed, just under 20% were seen once. The J gene is TRBJ2-3, the V gene TRBV11-2; 8 bases are shared with TRBD2. The source material was naive CD8+ T cells from blood, with Jurkat cell RNA spiked in. This sample's subset: FACS-sorted CD8+CD4-CCR7+CD45RA+ naive T cells. The clonotype was recovered from a human donor in good health. Some libraries in this study had Jurkat cell RNA spiked in. DNA of the CDR3: TGTGCCAGCAAGGGACTAGTGGCAGATACGCAGTATTTT. Encoded protein: CASKGLVADTQYF.